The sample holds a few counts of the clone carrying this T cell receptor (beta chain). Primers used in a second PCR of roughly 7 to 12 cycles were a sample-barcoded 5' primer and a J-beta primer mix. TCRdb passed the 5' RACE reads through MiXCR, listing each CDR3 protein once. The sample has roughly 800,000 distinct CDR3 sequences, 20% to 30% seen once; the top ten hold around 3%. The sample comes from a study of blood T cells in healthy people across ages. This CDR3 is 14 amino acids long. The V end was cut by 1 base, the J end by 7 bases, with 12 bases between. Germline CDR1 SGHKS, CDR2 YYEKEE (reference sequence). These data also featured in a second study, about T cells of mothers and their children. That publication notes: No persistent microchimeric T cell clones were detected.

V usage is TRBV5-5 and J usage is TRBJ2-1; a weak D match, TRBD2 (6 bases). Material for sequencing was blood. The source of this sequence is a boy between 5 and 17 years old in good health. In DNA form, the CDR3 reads TGTGCCAGCAGCTTGTTGGGGGGAGAAAATGAGCAGTTCTTC. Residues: CASSLLGGENEQFF.